Given below is one T cell receptor beta chain in context. The antigen remains unidentified. This specimen belongs to a study of cytomegalovirus exposure and HLA in healthy donors. With 60 Vbeta and 13 Jbeta primers, the PCR was carried out. Using immunoSEQ multiplex PCR, the repertoire was profiled, and TCRdb retains in-frame clones only, with some absent. The sample lists roughly 81,000 clones; under 85% were seen once. General study results and limits: It was reported that TCR beta sequences correctly inferred the HLA-A and HLA-B alleles for most subjects.

The V gene lost 4 bases and the J gene lost 1 base, with 5 bases spanning the gap. The germline V gene has CDR1 SQVTM and CDR2 ANQGSEA. The CDR3 contains 12 residues. This sequence was found in a boy aged 5-17 years in good health and CMV-seronegative. Sequencing was performed on PBMCs. This chain links TRBV29-1 with TRBJ2-1; TRBD1 might be the D (5 bases). This chain's CDR3 is CSVGQSYNEQFF. The CDR3 coding sequence is TGCAGCGTTGGACAGTCCTACAATGAGCAGTTCTTC.